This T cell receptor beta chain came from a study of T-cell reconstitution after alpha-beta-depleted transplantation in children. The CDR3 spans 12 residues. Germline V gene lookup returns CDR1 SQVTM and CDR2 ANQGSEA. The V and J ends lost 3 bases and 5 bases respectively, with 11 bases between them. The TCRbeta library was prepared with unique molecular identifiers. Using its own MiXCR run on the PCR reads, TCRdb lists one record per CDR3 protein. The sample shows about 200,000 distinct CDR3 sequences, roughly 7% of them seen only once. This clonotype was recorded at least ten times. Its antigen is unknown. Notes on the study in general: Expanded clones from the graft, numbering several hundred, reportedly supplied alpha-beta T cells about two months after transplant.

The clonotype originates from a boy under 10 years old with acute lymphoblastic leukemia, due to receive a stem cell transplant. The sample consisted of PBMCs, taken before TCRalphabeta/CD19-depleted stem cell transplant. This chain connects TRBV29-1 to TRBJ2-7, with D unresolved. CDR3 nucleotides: TGCAGCGTTGAGGACCAAGAGAACGAGCAGTACTTC. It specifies CSVEDQENEQYF.